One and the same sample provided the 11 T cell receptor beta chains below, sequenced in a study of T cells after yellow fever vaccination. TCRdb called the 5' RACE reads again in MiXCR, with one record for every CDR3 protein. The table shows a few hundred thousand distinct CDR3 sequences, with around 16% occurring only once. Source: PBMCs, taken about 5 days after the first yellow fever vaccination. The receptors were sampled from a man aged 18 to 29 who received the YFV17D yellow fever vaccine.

The CDR3 loop reads CASRRRAEQFF. CDR3 nucleotides: TGTGCCAGCAGACGCCGGGCTGAGCAGTTCTTC. V is TRBV6-5 and J is TRBJ2-1; no clear D gene. The ends were cut back, 6 bases at V and 9 bases at J, with 9 bases in the middle. The CDR3 totals 11 residues. CDR1 is MNHEY and CDR2 is SVGAGI in the germline V gene.

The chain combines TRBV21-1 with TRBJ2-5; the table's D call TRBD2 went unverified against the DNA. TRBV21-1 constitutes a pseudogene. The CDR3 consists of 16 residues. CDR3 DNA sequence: TGTGCCAGCACCCCGAGGGGCCTAGCGGACCAAGAGACCCAGTACTTC. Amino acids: CASTPRGLADQETQYF.

The CDR3 region is CASSFRGGDEQYF. CDR3 nucleotides: TGTGCCAGCAGTTTTCGGGGGGGGGACGAGCAGTACTTC. The rearrangement links TRBV12-3 or TRBV12-4 to TRBJ2-7; TRBD2 matches 8 bases. The CDR3 has 13 amino acids. V trimming: 3 bases; J trimming: 5 bases; junction bases outside the gene matches: 3.

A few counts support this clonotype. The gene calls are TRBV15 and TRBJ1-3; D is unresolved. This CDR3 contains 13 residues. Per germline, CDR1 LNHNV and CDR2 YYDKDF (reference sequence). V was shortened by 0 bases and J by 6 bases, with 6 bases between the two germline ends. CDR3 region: CATSRDGLNTIYF. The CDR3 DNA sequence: TGTGCCACCAGCAGAGATGGGTTAAACACCATATATTTT.

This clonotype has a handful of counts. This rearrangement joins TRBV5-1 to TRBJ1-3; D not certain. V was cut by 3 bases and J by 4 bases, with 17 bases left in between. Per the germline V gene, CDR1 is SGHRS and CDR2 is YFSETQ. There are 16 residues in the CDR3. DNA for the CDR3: TGCGCCAGCAGCTACGACCCGAACGGAGGGGGAAACACCATATATTTT. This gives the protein CASSYDPNGGGNTIYF.

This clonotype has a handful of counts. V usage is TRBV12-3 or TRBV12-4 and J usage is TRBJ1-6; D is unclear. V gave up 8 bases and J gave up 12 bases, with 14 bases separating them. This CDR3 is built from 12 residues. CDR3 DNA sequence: TGTGCCAGCTCCCAGGAGGAAAAACCCCTCCACTTT. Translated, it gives CASSQEEKPLHF.

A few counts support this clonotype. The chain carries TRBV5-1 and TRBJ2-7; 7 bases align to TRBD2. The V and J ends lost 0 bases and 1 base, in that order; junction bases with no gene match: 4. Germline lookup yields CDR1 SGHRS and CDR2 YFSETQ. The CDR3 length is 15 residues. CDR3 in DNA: TGCGCCAGCAGCTTGGGCGGGGGTCGGTCCTACGAGCAGTACGTC. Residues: CASSLGGGRSYEQYV.

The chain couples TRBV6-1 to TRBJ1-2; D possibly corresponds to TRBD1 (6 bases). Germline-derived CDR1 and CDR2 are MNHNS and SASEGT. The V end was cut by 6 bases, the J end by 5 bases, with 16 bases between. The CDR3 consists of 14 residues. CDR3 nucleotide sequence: TGTGCCAGCAGGATGGGGAGGGGGGCGTATGGCTACACCTTC. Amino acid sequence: CASRMGRGAYGYTF.

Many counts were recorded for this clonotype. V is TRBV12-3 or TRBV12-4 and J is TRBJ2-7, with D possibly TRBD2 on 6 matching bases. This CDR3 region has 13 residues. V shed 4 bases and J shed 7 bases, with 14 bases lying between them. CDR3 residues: CASSSRLGGEQYF. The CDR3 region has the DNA TGTGCCAGCAGTTCCCGACTAGGAGGGGAGCAGTACTTC.

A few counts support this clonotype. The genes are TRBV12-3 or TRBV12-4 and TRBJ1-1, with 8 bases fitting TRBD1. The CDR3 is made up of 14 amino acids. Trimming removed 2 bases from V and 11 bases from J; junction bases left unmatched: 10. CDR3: CASSLTYRGNEAFF. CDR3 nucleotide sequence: TGTGCCAGCAGTTTAACCTACAGGGGGAACGAGGCTTTCTTT.

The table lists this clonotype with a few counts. In nucleotides, the CDR3 is TGCGCCAGCAGCCAAGGGGGACAGGGGGCAGGAGAGACCCAGTACTTC. It specifies CASSQGGQGAGETQYF. The chain is built from TRBV4-1 and TRBJ2-5, with 12 bases fitting TRBD1. Germline CDR1 reads MGHRA; CDR2 reads YSYEKL. Trimming at V came to 1 base and at J to 4 bases, leaving 4 bases not matched to a gene. This CDR3 region has 16 residues.